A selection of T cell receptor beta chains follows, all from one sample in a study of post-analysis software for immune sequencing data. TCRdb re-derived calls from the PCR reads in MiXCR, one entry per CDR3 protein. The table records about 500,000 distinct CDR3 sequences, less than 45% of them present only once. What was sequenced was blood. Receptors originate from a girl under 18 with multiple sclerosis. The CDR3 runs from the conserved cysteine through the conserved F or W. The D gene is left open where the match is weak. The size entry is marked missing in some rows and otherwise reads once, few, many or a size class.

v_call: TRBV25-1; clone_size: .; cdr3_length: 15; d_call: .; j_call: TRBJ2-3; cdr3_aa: CASSEGRGSTDTQYF; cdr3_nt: TGTGCCAGCAGTGAGGGGCGCGGGAGCACAGATACGCAGTATTTT
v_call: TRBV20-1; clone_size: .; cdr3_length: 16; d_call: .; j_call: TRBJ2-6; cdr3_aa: CSARPDSSSGANVLTF; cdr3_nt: TGCAGTGCACGGCCCGACAGTAGCTCTGGGGCCAACGTCCTGACTTTC
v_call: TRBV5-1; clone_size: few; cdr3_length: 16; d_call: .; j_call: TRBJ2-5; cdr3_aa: CASSLGGVGVLETQYF; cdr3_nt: TGCGCCAGCAGCTTGGGAGGAGTTGGGGTTTTAGAGACCCAGTACTTC
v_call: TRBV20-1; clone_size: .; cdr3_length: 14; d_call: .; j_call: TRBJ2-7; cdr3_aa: CSAQRGANSYEQYF; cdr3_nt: TGCAGTGCCCAGAGAGGTGCTAATTCCTACGAGCAGTACTTC
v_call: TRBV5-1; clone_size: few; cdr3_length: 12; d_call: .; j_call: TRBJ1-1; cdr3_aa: CASSRDSTEAFF; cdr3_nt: TGCGCCAGCAGCAGAGACAGCACTGAAGCTTTCTTT
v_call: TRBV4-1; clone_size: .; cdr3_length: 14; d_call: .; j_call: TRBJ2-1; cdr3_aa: CASSQVDSYNEQFF; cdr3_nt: TGCGCCAGCAGCCAAGTGGACAGTTACAATGAGCAGTTCTTC
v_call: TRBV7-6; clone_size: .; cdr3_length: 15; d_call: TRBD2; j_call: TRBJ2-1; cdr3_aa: CASSLRAGGGSEQFF; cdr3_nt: TGTGCCAGCAGCCTAAGGGCGGGAGGTGGCAGTGAGCAGTTCTTC
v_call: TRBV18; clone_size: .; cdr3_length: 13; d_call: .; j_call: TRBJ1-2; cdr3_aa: CASSPADTRGYTF; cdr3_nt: TGTGCCAGCTCACCAGCGGACACCAGGGGCTACACCTTC
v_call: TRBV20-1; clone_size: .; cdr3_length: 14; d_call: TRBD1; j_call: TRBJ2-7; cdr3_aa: CSARDRRYGYEQYF; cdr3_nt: TGCAGTGCTAGGGACAGGCGGTACGGATACGAGCAGTACTTC
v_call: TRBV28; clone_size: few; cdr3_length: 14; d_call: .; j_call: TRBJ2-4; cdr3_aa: CASSLGRAGDIQYF; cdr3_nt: TGTGCCAGCAGTTTAGGAAGGGCCGGAGACATTCAGTACTTC
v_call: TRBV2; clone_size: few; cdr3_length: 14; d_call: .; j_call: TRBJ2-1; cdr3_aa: CASSGLLSYNEQFF; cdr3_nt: TGTGCCAGCAGCGGACTCCTCTCCTACAATGAGCAGTTCTTC
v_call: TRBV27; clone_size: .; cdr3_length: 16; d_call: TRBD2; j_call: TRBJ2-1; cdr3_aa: CASSWSLAGTYNEQFF; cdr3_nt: TGTGCCAGCAGTTGGTCACTAGCGGGAACCTACAATGAGCAGTTCTTC
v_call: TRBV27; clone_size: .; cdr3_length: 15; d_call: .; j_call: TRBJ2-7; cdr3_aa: CASSFPGEGAYEQYF; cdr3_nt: TGTGCCAGCAGTTTCCCCGGGGAGGGGGCCTACGAGCAGTACTTC
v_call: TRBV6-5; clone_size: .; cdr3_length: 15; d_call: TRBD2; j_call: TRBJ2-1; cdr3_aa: CASSGVAGGYNEQFF; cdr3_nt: TGTGCCAGCAGTGGGGTAGCGGGAGGTTACAATGAGCAGTTCTTC
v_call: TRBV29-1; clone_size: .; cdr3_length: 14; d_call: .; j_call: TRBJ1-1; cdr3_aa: CSVEDRQGLAEAFF; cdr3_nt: TGCAGCGTTGAAGATCGTCAGGGGCTGGCTGAAGCTTTCTTT
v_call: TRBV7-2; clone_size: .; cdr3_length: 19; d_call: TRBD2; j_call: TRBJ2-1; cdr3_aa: CASTASSGGVTGAYNEQFF; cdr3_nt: TGTGCCAGCACCGCTTCCAGCGGGGGGGTAACAGGCGCCTACAATGAGCAGTTCTTC
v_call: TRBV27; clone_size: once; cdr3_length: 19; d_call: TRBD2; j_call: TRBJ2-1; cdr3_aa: CASSGGLAGGDGVYNEQFF; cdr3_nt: TGTGCCAGCAGTGGGGGACTAGCGGGAGGGGATGGGGTCTACAATGAGCAGTTCTTC
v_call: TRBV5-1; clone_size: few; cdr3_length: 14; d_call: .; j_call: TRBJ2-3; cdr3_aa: CASSLVSSTDTQYF; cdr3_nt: TGCGCCAGCAGCTTGGTCTCTAGCACAGATACGCAGTATTTT
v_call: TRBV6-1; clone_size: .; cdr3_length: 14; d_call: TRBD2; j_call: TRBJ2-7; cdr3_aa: CASLLAGVSYEQYF; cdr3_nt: TGTGCCAGCCTACTAGCGGGAGTGTCCTACGAGCAGTACTTC
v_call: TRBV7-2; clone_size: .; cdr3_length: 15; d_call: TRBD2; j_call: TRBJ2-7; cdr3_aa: CASSETSGNGYEQYF; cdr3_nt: TGTGCCAGCAGCGAGACTAGCGGGAATGGCTACGAGCAGTACTTC
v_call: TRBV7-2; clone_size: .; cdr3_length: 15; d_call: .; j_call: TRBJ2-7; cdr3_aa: CASSRRWENSYEQYF; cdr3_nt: TGTGCCAGCAGCCGAAGGTGGGAGAACTCCTACGAGCAGTACTTC
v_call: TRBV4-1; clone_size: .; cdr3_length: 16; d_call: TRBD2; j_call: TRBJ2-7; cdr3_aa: CASSQDPSGASYEQYF; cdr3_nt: TGCGCCAGCAGCCAAGATCCTAGCGGAGCGAGCTACGAGCAGTACTTC
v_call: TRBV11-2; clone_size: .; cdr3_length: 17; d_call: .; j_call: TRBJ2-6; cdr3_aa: CASSLTSDQSGANVLTF; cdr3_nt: TGTGCCAGCAGCTTAACATCAGACCAATCTGGGGCCAACGTCCTGACTTTC
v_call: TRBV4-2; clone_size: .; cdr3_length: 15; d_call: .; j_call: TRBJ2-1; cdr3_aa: CASTSIWGRNWEQFF; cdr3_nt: TGTGCCAGCACTAGTATCTGGGGGCGCAACTGGGAGCAGTTCTTC
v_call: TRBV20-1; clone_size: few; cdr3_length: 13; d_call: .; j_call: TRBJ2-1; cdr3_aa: CSASSATYNEQFF; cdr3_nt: TGCAGTGCTAGTTCGGCTACCTACAATGAGCAGTTCTTC
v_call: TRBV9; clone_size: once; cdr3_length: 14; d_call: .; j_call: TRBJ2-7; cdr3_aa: CASSVAQGSYEQYF; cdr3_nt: TGTGCCAGCAGCGTAGCCCAGGGCTCCTACGAGCAGTACTTC
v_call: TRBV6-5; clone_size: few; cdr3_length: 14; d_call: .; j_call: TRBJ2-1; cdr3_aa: CASSSFRSLNEQFF; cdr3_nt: TGTGCCAGCAGTTCCTTTAGGAGTCTGAATGAGCAGTTCTTC
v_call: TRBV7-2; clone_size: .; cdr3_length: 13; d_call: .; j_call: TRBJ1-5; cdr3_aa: CASSQNDGRPQHF; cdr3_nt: TGTGCCAGCAGCCAAAATGACGGCCGACCCCAGCATTTT
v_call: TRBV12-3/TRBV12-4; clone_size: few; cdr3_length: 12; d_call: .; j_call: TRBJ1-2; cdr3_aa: CASSLMDYGYTF; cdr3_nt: TGTGCCAGCAGTTTAATGGACTATGGCTACACCTTC